The TCR beta chain under discussion was sequenced for a study of radiotherapy plus CTLA-4 blockade in lung cancer. For the study at large: The study recorded objective responses in roughly 20% of patients and disease control in 31%.

About this clone itself: What it binds is unknown.

This CDR3 is 14 amino acids long. Per the germline V gene, CDR1 is MNHEY and CDR2 is SMNVEV (reference sequence). Trimming removed 1 base at V and 1 base at J, with 7 bases between. Assay used: immunoSEQ multiplex PCR; TCRdb lists only in-frame clones, some missing. The table lists fewer than 65,000 clones, 79% of them singletons. Notes on the study in general: Response, reportedly, was best predicted by interferon-beta along with early blood T cell clone dynamics.

Participants had chemo-refractory metastatic non-small-cell lung cancer and were treated with focal radiation plus ipilimumab CTLA-4 blockade. The sample in question was peripheral blood, obtained from a patient treated with radiotherapy plus ipilimumab. The receptor was isolated from a human donor with non-small cell lung cancer who had a complete response to radiotherapy plus ipilimumab. The chain joins TRBV27 to TRBJ1-1; D perhaps matches TRBD1 (5 bases). Here the CDR3 reads CASSLYGANTEAFF. DNA of the CDR3: TGTGCCAGCAGTTTATATGGGGCGAACACTGAAGCTTTCTTT.